This TCR beta chain was observed in a study of shared T cell receptors in the human thymus. The CDR3 spans 15 residues. Germline CDR1 and CDR2: MDHEN and SYDVKM. V lost 5 bases, J lost 2 bases, and 4 bases stayed unmatched. Produced via immunoSEQ multiplex PCR; TCRdb's table is partial and in-frame only. Of 500,000 to 850,000 clones listed, about 89% are singletons. The same specimen was also included in a second study, on human thymus T cells.

The material sequenced was thymocytes. The receptor was derived from a boy under three years old with a congenital heart defect. The J gene is TRBJ2-7, the V gene TRBV28, with 12 bases identical to TRBD2. The CDR3 DNA is TGTGCCAGCAGTGCGACTAGCGGGAGTACCTACGAGCAGTACTTC. It encodes CASSATSGSTYEQYF.